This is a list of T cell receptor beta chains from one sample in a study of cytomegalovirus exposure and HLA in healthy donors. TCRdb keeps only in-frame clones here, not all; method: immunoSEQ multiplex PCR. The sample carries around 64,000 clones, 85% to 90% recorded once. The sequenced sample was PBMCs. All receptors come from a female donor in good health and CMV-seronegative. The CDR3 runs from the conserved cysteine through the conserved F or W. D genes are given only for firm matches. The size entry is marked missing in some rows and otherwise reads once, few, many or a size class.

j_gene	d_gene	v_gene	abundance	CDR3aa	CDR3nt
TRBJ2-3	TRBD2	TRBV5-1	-	CASSIGTSGMDTQYF	TGCGCCAGCAGCATCGGGACTAGCGGGATGGATACGCAGTATTTT
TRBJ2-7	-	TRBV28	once	CASTLGGYEQYF	TGTGCCAGCACCTTGGGGGGCTACGAGCAGTACTTC
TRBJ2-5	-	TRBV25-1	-	CASSGPHRDQETQYF	TGTGCCAGCAGTGGCCCCCACAGGGACCAAGAGACCCAGTACTTC
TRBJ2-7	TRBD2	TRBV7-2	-	CASSKTSGSGYEQYF	TGTGCCAGCAGCAAAACTAGCGGGAGTGGGTACGAGCAGTACTTC
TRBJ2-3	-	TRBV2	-	CASSEEDRATDTQYF	TGTGCCAGCAGTGAAGAGGACAGAGCCACAGATACGCAGTATTTT
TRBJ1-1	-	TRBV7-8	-	CASSLDGGSTEAFF	TGTGCCAGCAGCTTAGATGGGGGGAGCACTGAAGCTTTCTTT
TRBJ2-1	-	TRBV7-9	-	CASSLVLNEQFF	TGTGCCAGCAGCTTAGTCCTCAATGAGCAGTTCTTC
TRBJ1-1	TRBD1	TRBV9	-	CASSATGTGDTEAFF	TGTGCCAGCAGCGCCACCGGGACAGGGGACACTGAAGCTTTCTTT
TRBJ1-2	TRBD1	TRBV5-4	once	CASSSDRGRVNYGYTF	TGTGCCAGCAGTTCGGACAGGGGGAGGGTTAACTATGGCTACACCTTC
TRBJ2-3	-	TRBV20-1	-	CSAESDTQYF	TGCAGTGCTGAGTCAGATACGCAGTATTTT
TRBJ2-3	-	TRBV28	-	CASSSPGQGTDTQYF	TGTGCCAGCAGTTCGCCGGGACAAGGCACAGATACGCAGTATTTT
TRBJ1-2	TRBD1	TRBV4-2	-	CASSQAQGAPVYGYTF	TGTGCCAGCAGCCAGGCACAGGGGGCCCCTGTCTATGGCTACACCTTC
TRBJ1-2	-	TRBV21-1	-	CASSKAHEGQGRLSYGYTF	TGTGCCAGCAGCAAAGCCCACGAGGGACAGGGTCGGCTGAGCTATGGCTACACCTTC
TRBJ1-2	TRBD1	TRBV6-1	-	CASSRRGPTYGYTF	TGTGCCAGCAGCCGAAGGGGGCCTACCTATGGCTACACCTTC
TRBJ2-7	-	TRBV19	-	CASSISLVMTGEQYF	TGTGCCAGTAGTATCAGTTTGGTTATGACGGGCGAGCAGTACTTC
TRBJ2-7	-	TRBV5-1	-	CASSAKFSTQWSSGPRGEQYF	TGCGCCAGCAGCGCCAAATTTTCAACTCAGTGGTCCAGTGGCCCAAGGGGGGAGCAGTACTTC
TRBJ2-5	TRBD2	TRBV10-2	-	CASTLAGGLGETQYF	TGCGCCAGCACACTAGCGGGGGGGCTAGGGGAGACCCAGTACTTC
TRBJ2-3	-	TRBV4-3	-	CASSQDIAGGGTDTQYF	TGCGCCAGCAGCCAAGATATTGCTGGAGGTGGCACAGATACGCAGTATTTT
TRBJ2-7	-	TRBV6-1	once	CASVTGSPGEQYF	TGTGCCAGTGTTACAGGGTCCCCCGGCGAGCAGTACTTC
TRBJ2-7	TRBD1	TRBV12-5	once	CASGDPGQGVNEQYF	TGTGCTAGTGGTGACCCGGGACAGGGGGTTAACGAGCAGTACTTC
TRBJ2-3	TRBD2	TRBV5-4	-	CASSPPLAGADTQYF	TGTGCCAGCAGCCCACCACTAGCGGGGGCAGATACGCAGTATTTT
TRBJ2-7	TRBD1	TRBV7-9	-	CASSPRQGAEGSYEQYF	TGTGCCAGCAGCCCCCGGCAGGGGGCGGAGGGGTCCTACGAGCAGTACTTC
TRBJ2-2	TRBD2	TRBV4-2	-	CASSQVGSGRNTGELFF	TGTGCCAGCAGCCAAGTAGGTAGCGGGAGGAACACCGGGGAGCTGTTTTTT